This T cell receptor beta chain was recovered during a study of blood T cell repertoires in COVID-19. Across the whole study: Acute and convalescent COVID-19 specimens originated in the United States, Italy and Spain. T cells, B-cell-depleted T cells, or PBMCs provided the cDNA or gDNA that served as material.

In the authors' methods: By means of reference gene primer amplification, nucleated cell counts were estimated. TCRdb keeps only in-frame clones here, not all; method: immunoSEQ multiplex PCR. The DNA was the basis for D and trimming; V, J and clone size are from that table. The table shows about 200,000 clones, with approximately 92% occurring only once. The V gene lost 6 bases and the J gene lost 4 bases, with 10 bases spanning the gap. The germline V gene has CDR1 GTSNPN and CDR2 SVGIG (reference sequence). CDR3 length: 11 residues. This sequence originates from a man aged 50-59 years with acute or convalescent COVID-19. V gene TRBV30 combines with J gene TRBJ2-7, with D hard to call. The sample consisted of peripheral blood. CDR3 coding DNA: TGTGCCTGCTGCACAGATTACGAGCAGTACTTC. It encodes CACCTDYEQYF. Full variable domain (remainder filled in from reference TRBV30 and TRBJ2-7): SQTIHQWPATLVQPVGSPLSLECTVEGTSNPNLYWYRQAAGRGLQLLFYSVGIGQISSEVPQNLSASRPQDRQFILSSKKLLLSDSGFYLCACCTDYEQYFGPGTRLTVT.